This T cell receptor (beta chain) appears in the sequencing data of a study of blood T cell repertoires in COVID-19. Study information: Acute and convalescent COVID-19 samples came from the United States, Italy and Spain. T cells, B-cell-depleted T cells, or PBMCs provided the cDNA or gDNA that served as material.

The CDR3 is 14 residues long. Germline lookup yields CDR1 SGHTA and CDR2 FQGNSA. The ends were cut back, 1 base at V and 15 bases at J, with 19 bases in the middle. In the authors' methods: Estimation of nucleated cell counts was performed using reference gene primer amplification. Here immunoSEQ multiplex PCR was the method, and the copy in TCRdb shows in-frame clones only, minus some. V and J calls and clone size come straight from that table; D and trimming were deduced from the DNA. The sample contains some 50,000 clones, under 90% of which appear only once. V is TRBV7-2 and J is TRBJ2-1; D is perhaps TRBD2 (7 bases). The sequence was collected from a man aged 50 or older with acute or convalescent COVID-19. The sequencing sample was made of peripheral blood. CDR3 DNA: TGTGCCAGCAGCTTAGTGACGGGGGGCCGGGGAGTGTTCTTC. Amino acid sequence: CASSLVTGGRGVFF.